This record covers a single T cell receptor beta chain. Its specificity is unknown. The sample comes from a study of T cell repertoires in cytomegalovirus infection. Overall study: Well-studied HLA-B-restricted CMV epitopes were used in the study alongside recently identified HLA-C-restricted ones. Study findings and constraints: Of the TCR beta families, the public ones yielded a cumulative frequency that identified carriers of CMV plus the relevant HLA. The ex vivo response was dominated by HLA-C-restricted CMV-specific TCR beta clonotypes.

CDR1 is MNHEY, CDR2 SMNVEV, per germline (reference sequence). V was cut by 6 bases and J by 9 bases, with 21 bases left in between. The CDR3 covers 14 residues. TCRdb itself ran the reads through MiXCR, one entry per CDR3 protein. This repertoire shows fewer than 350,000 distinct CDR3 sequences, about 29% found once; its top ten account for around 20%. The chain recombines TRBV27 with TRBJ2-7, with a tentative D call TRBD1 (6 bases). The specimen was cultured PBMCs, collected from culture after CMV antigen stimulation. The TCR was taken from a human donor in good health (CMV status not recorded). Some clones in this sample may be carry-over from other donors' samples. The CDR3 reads CASRSRDTGLGQYF. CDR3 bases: TGTGCCAGCAGGTCTCGGGACACGGGGCTAGGGCAGTACTTC.